This is a list of T cell receptor beta chains from one sample in a study of a mutant IDH1 vaccine in newly diagnosed glioma. Produced via immunoSEQ multiplex PCR; TCRdb's table is partial and in-frame only. Of about 36,000 clones detected, roughly 79% appear once; the ten largest clones hold 12%. What these receptors recognize is not known. Sequenced material: PBMCs, taken from a glioma patient whose treatment included an IDH1 peptide vaccine. Receptors originate from a man aged 50 to 59 with glioma. CDR3s include the opening cysteine and the closing phenylalanine or tryptophan. The D gene is left open where the match is weak. The size field is filled for only some rows; it gives once, few, many or a size class.

TRBD1,TRBJ1-6,.,TRBV25-1,TGTGCCAGCGGTCCCCGGACAGGTTATTCACCCCTCCACTTT,CASGPRTGYSPLHF
TRBD1,TRBJ2-7,.,TRBV9,TGTGCCAGCAGCGGCGAGGGGGACAGGGGGGCCTACGAGCAGTACTTC,CASSGEGDRGAYEQYF
TRBD1,TRBJ2-7,few,TRBV7-9,TGTGCCAGCAGCTACACAGGGGGTGTAGACGAGCAGTACTTC,CASSYTGGVDEQYF
.,TRBJ1-1,.,TRBV30,TGTGCCTGGAGTCTAGATACCCAGGGAGTATTGATTGAAGCTTTCTTT,CAWSLDTQGVLIEAFF
TRBD2,TRBJ2-7,.,TRBV19,TGTGCCAGTAGTATGAGCAGCGGGAGTCTCTACGAGCAGTACTTC,CASSMSSGSLYEQYF
.,TRBJ2-7,.,TRBV5-1,TGCGCCAGCAGCTTGGAAACCTCTCCAATCTACGAGCAGTACTTC,CASSLETSPIYEQYF
.,TRBJ1-2,few,TRBV30,TGTGCCTCTAGAAGGGGGAGCTACACCTTC,CASRRGSYTF
.,TRBJ2-1,.,TRBV11-2,TGTGCCAGCAGCTTATTCCAGGGAGGAGGCAATGAGCAGTTCTTC,CASSLFQGGGNEQFF
.,TRBJ2-1,once,TRBV4-2,TGTGCCAGCAGCCAAGAAAAGACTACCTACAATGAGCAGTTCTTC,CASSQEKTTYNEQFF
.,TRBJ1-1,few,TRBV30,TGTGCCTGGAGTGTGGGCTTCACTGAAGCTTTCTTT,CAWSVGFTEAFF
.,TRBJ2-7,.,TRBV11-3,TGTGCCAGCAGCTTAAGCGGTAGGGGGAGCGAGCAGTACTTC,CASSLSGRGSEQYF
TRBD1,TRBJ1-5,.,TRBV19,TGTGCCAGTAGTACCGGACAGGGATTTTACTATCAGCCCCAGCATTTT,CASSTGQGFYYQPQHF
.,TRBJ1-2,once,TRBV25-1,TGTGCCAGCAGTGAATATTTCCAGGGTGACTATGGCTACACCTTC,CASSEYFQGDYGYTF
.,TRBJ1-5,.,TRBV28,TGTGCCAGCAGTGTGACAGTTAGCAATCAGCCCCAGCATTTT,CASSVTVSNQPQHF
.,TRBJ2-5,.,TRBV5-1,TGCGCCAGCAGCTTGGGGGGCCGGGGAGAGACCCAGTACTTC,CASSLGGRGETQYF
.,TRBJ2-1,.,TRBV19,TGTGCCAGTAGTATCTCGGATAACTTACTCAATGAGCAGTTCTTC,CASSISDNLLNEQFF
.,TRBJ2-7,.,TRBV2,TGTGCCAGCAGTGACCAAAGACAAAACGAGCAGTACTTC,CASSDQRQNEQYF
TRBD2,TRBJ2-3,.,TRBV5-4,TGTGCCAGCAGCTTTTCTAGCGGCTACACAGATACGCAGTATTTT,CASSFSSGYTDTQYF
.,TRBJ2-7,.,TRBV19,TGTGCCACTAGCCAGGGGGGTCCCTACGAGCAGTACTTC,CATSQGGPYEQYF
.,TRBJ2-3,once,TRBV5-4,TGTGCCAGCAGCTTGCTAGCAGATACAGATACGCAGTATTTT,CASSLLADTDTQYF
.,TRBJ1-2,.,TRBV14,TGTGCCAGCAGCGGGAGTCTTGACTATGGCTACACCTTC,CASSGSLDYGYTF
.,TRBJ1-2,.,TRBV2,TGTGCCAGCTCGCCGGCGGATGGCTACACCTTC,CASSPADGYTF
.,TRBJ2-7,.,TRBV7-8,TGTGCCAGCAGCTCCCTGGGCGGGGGCCCCTACGAGCAGTACTTC,CASSSLGGGPYEQYF
.,TRBJ1-2,.,TRBV5-5,TGTGCCAGCTGTCCGGTAATCGGGCAGAACTATGGCTACACCTTC,CASCPVIGQNYGYTF
.,TRBJ1-5,once,TRBV6-5,TGTGCCAGCAGTTTTGGGGGGAGCAATCAGCCCCAGCATTTT,CASSFGGSNQPQHF
TRBD2,TRBJ2-1,.,TRBV5-4,TGTGCCAGCAGCTTGGAGGGGGGGTCTAGCGGGACCACCTACAATGAGCAGTTCTTC,CASSLEGGSSGTTYNEQFF
.,TRBJ2-1,once,TRBV28,TGTGCCAGCAGTTCGAGGTGGAATGAGCAGTTCTTC,CASSSRWNEQFF
.,TRBJ1-5,.,TRBV5-5,TGTGCCAGCAGCGATGGGACTTATAGCAATCAGCCCCAGCATTTT,CASSDGTYSNQPQHF
.,TRBJ1-1,.,TRBV6-1,TGTGCCAGCAGTACGGAGGGGGGATACACTGAAGCTTTCTTT,CASSTEGGYTEAFF